The sequence of this TCR beta chain was determined in a study of blood T cells in healthy people across ages (dated by TCRdb to between 2015 and 2016). Describing the broader study: In model experiments, template switching captured roughly one uniquely barcoded TCR beta cDNA molecule for every two T cells. For two donors (one aged 18 to 29 and one aged 80 or older), the study analyzed two additional independent replicas of 1 million unique cDNA reads from the same blood draw. The study measured age-related changes in TCR beta repertoire diversity using deep sequencing normalized with unique cDNA molecular identifiers. The donors were split into four age groups: young (average around 15 years), middle-aged (around 40), aged (approximately 60) and long-lived (over 75).

General conclusions and limits of the study: Estimates of total diversity based on one million sequenced T cells were regarded as lower bounds and as underestimates. As age increased, observed TCR beta diversity per million T cells dropped in a roughly linear way, and a significant reduction was already evident by age 40. Donor CMV infection status was unknown, potentially confounding age-related changes in expanded clonotypes. Compared with the aged group, the long-lived group had more naive CD4+ T cells, fewer expanded clones and increased TCR diversity, suggesting age selection. Since profiling was done on bulk unsorted PBMCs, naive and antigen-experienced compartments could not be conclusively compared. Observed TCR beta diversity correlated strongly with the percentage of naive T cells measured by flow cytometry.

Libraries were constructed by 5' RACE. Sequencing took place on an Illumina HiSeq 2500. A second roughly 7 to 11 cycle PCR used a sample-barcoded 5' primer and a J-beta primer mix. Each TCR beta cDNA molecule received a unique molecular identifier from a template-switch 5' adaptor carrying 12 random nucleotides. At least 3 million CDR3-containing paired-end reads were obtained from each sample. All of the RNA was converted into first-strand cDNA using the Mint cDNA synthesis kit, with a TRBC-specific oligonucleotide serving as the primer. After uracil-DNA glycosylase treatment, a first 18-cycle PCR used universal primers M1SS and BC2_uni_R on all cDNA. The study's processing was this. For normalization, 1 million high-quality reads were randomly selected from each sample, with every read carrying a distinct molecular identifier. Reads with shared molecular identifiers were discarded instead of being binned into consensus sequences. CDR3 identification, clonotype clustering and error correction used MiTCR with a Q25 quality threshold and the strictest error-elimination algorithm. A nonparametric unseen species model with Euler transformation was used to estimate a lower bound on total TCR beta diversity. The public reads were reprocessed in TCRdb via fastp at Q25 and MiXCR, keeping in-frame beta chains. Rows are unified per CDR3 protein, each entry keeping the most common DNA and genes. TCRdb, not the authors, supplied the V and J calls. The sample table shows approximately 900,000 distinct CDR3 sequences, and almost 30% are seen once. The ten largest make up 10% to 13% of the sample.

A distance of 12 bases separates the germline ends of V and J, which lose 6 bases and 0 bases respectively. From its cysteine to its phenylalanine, the CDR3 spans 14 amino acids. The read is trimmed to its CDR3 DNA, 42 bases read in frame from base 1. Taken from the germline V gene, the CDR1 and CDR2 loops are KGHSH and LQKENI. This clonotype was observed many times. The target of this receptor is not known. Per-nucleotide qualities are absent, and no much larger clonotype sits a single base away. The 39 donors, aged about 6 to 95 years, were systemically healthy Caucasian individuals from Russia. Around 10 milliliters of peripheral blood were collected from each donor into EDTA-treated Vacutainer tubes. Ficoll-Paque density-gradient centrifugation was used to isolate PBMCs, with at least 7 million per sample. Trizol reagent was used to extract total RNA from PBMCs, with at least 6 micrograms per sample. For every donor, an aliquot of PBMCs went through flow cytometry to measure the percentages of naive CD45RAhigh/CD27high T cells.

The sample was also linked to a second study, of T cells of mothers and their children. Taken from the second paper: Donors were nine systemically healthy Caucasian individuals: three mothers and their six children. cDNA synthesis consumed the entire amount of extracted RNA, loaded at about 1.6 ug RNA in each 15 ul reaction. In the second PCR, sample barcodes and 2-4 random nucleotides were introduced via the M1S primer. Each mother yielded over 10 million TCR beta CDR3 reads and each child roughly 3.1 million reads. TCR recombination output is similarly shaped by thymic selection in related and unrelated pairs, with a minor effect exerted by inherited differences. Related mother-child pairs always showed normalized repertoire overlap that was slightly higher than in unrelated mother-child pairs, though the difference was never significant. With a sensitivity of about 100 clones per million clonotypes, no persistent microchimeric T cell clones were detected. In the study, deep NGS was used to compare the TCR beta repertoires of mothers and children, and features distinguishing related mother-child pairs from unrelated individuals were sought. The mean age was roughly 40 +/- 4 years for the mothers and approximately 11 +/- 4 years for the children. After adapter ligation with NEBNext reagents, the libraries were sequenced on Illumina HiSeq 2000 with 100+100 nt paired-end reads. Mother and child libraries were prepared a month apart and sequenced in separate runs to prevent cross-contamination. Between roughly 450,000 and 2,000,000 distinct TCR beta clonotypes were identified per donor. Naive TCR beta clonotypes were estimated from low-frequency clonotypes matched to each donor's FACS-determined naive share, without sorting.

The rearranged segments are TRBV18 and TRBJ2-7; there is no confident call for the D gene. Material for sequencing was blood. This sequence was found in a woman aged 40-49 years in good health. This receptor carries the CDR3 CASSPWTDSYEQYF. In nucleotides, the sequence is TGTGCCAGCTCGCCTTGGACCGACTCCTACGAGCAGTACTTC.